This is a list of T cell receptor beta chains from one sample in a study of lung T cells in sarcoidosis with Löfgren's syndrome. From the reads, TCRdb called clonotypes with MiXCR, one entry per CDR3 protein. This sample has around 2,400 distinct CDR3 sequences, with around 30% found just once. Sample: CD4+ T cells from PBMCs. The receptors shown here come from a human donor with sarcoidosis (Löfgren's syndrome or another form), or a control subject (not recorded which). The CDR3 runs from the conserved cysteine through the conserved F or W. The D gene is left open where the match is weak. Clone size, where shown, is once, few, many, or a class for clones that have expanded.

v_call,d_call,clone_size,j_call,cdr3_nt,cdr3_aa
TRBV29-1,.,many,TRBJ2-2,TGCAGCGTTGAAGGGGGATCGAACACCGGGGAGCTGTTTTTT,CSVEGGSNTGELFF
TRBV20-1,.,.,TRBJ2-7,TGCAGTGCTGGAGGGACACAAAGATTTAGCTCCTACGAGCAGTACTTC,CSAGGTQRFSSYEQYF
TRBV2,.,few,TRBJ1-5,TGTGCCAGCGGGACGAGTCGCGGCAGTCAGCCCCAGCATTTT,CASGTSRGSQPQHF
TRBV2,TRBD2,.,TRBJ2-1,TGTGCCAGTTTACCGGGACTAACCTACAATGACCAGTTCTTC,CASLPGLTYNDQFF
TRBV5-4,.,medium-sized,TRBJ1-1,TGTGCCAGCACCCGAAAGACGACTTTGAACACTGAAGCTTTCTTT,CASTRKTTLNTEAFF
TRBV5-4,.,medium-sized,TRBJ2-3,TGTGCCAGCAGCCCTCGCACATTTAGCACAGATACGCAGTATTTT,CASSPRTFSTDTQYF
TRBV7-9,.,many,TRBJ1-1,TGTGCCAGCAGCACCGGCGGGGGGTTTAGCGCTGAAGCTTTCTTT,CASSTGGGFSAEAFF
TRBV20-1,TRBD2,.,TRBJ2-1,TGCAGTGCCAGACGACTAGCGGGGTGGGATGAGCGGTTCTTC,CSARRLAGWDERFF
TRBV20-1,.,medium-sized,TRBJ1-3,TGCAGTGTTCTGGACAGAAACACCATATATTTT,CSVLDRNTIYF
TRBV28,.,once,TRBJ2-1,TGTGCCAGCAGTTCCATGCGAGGGGGAATAAGAAGTTTCGATGAGCAGTTCTTC,CASSSMRGGIRSFDEQFF
TRBV20-1,TRBD1,.,TRBJ1-1,TGCAGTGCCGGACCGGGACAGATGAACACTGAAGCTTTCTTT,CSAGPGQMNTEAFF
TRBV20-1,TRBD1,large,TRBJ2-3,TGCAGTGCTAGTATGTTTGTGACAGGGCGAATAGATACGCAGTATTTT,CSASMFVTGRIDTQYF
TRBV28,TRBD2,medium-sized,TRBJ2-1,TGTGCCAGCAGTTTTCGTAGCGGGAGGTACTACAATGAGCAGTTCTTC,CASSFRSGRYYNEQFF
TRBV3-1,.,medium-sized,TRBJ2-2,TGTGCCAGCAGCCAAGATCCCCCCGGGTCGAGCACCGGGGAGCTGTTTTTT,CASSQDPPGSSTGELFF
TRBV30,.,few,TRBJ2-7,TGTGCCTGGAGTGTACAAAGGACACCTCTGTACTTC,CAWSVQRTPLYF
TRBV4-1,TRBD1,.,TRBJ2-5,TGCGCCAGCAGCCAGACCGGGACAGGGCATGGAGAGACCCAGTACTTC,CASSQTGTGHGETQYF
TRBV12-3/TRBV12-4,.,medium-sized,TRBJ1-1,TGTGCCAGCAGATTACAGGAGAACACTGAAGCTTTCTTT,CASRLQENTEAFF
TRBV4-2,TRBD1,.,TRBJ1-2,TGTGCCAGCAGCCACCAAACCGGGACAGGGGGGTATGGCCACACCTTC,CASSHQTGTGGYGHTF
TRBV29-1,.,.,TRBJ2-7,TGCAGCGTTCGCAGGGCCTACGAGCAGTACTTC,CSVRRAYEQYF
TRBV5-1,.,medium-sized,TRBJ2-2,TGCGCCAGCAGCTCGTGGACGCCGAACACCGGGGAGCTGTTTTTT,CASSSWTPNTGELFF
TRBV5-1,.,medium-sized,TRBJ2-7,TGCGCCAGCGGAGTAGCGGAGTCCGAACGCGAGCAGTACTTC,CASGVAESEREQYF
TRBV20-1,.,large,TRBJ2-5,TGCAGTGCTGTGGAGGCAGCCCAGTACTTC,CSAVEAAQYF
TRBV7-2,TRBD2,medium-sized,TRBJ2-1,TGTGCCAGCAGCTTAGAAGGAGCGGGGGGGTACAATGAGCAGTTCTTC,CASSLEGAGGYNEQFF
TRBV12-3/TRBV12-4,TRBD2,.,TRBJ2-7,TGTGCCAGCAGATTACTGACAGCGGGAGACGAGCAGTACTTC,CASRLLTAGDEQYF
TRBV2,.,many,TRBJ1-5,TGTGCCAGCAGACTTAGCAATCAGCCCCAGCATTTT,CASRLSNQPQHF
TRBV2,.,.,TRBJ1-6,TGTGCCAGCAGGGGCCTAAGAGAGGAGAATTCACCCCTCCACTTT,CASRGLREENSPLHF
TRBV2,.,many,TRBJ2-7,TGTGCCAGCGCGGTGATCTCCTACGAGCAGTACTTC,CASAVISYEQYF
TRBV29-1,.,many,TRBJ2-4,TGCAGCGTTGATCCGGGGGTCAAAAACATTCAGTACTTC,CSVDPGVKNIQYF
TRBV9,TRBD2,many,TRBJ2-5,TGTGCCAGCAGCGTAGAAGCTAGCGGGGGACAAGAGACCCAGTACTTC,CASSVEASGGQETQYF
TRBV28,TRBD1,large,TRBJ1-5,TGTGCCAGCAGTCTAGGACAGGGGAGTCGGAGCAATCAGCCCCAGCATTTT,CASSLGQGSRSNQPQHF
TRBV20-1,.,medium-sized,TRBJ2-7,TGCAGTGCTAGAGATAGGCCCCTCTCCTACGAGCAGTACTTC,CSARDRPLSYEQYF
TRBV25-1,.,.,TRBJ2-1,TGTGCCAGCAGTTCTTGGGGGAGCTCCTACAATGAGCAGTTCTTC,CASSSWGSSYNEQFF
TRBV7-3,.,many,TRBJ1-1,TGTGCCAGCAGCCTGAACCCAGGGTCTGAAGCTTTCTTT,CASSLNPGSEAFF
TRBV20-1,.,medium-sized,TRBJ2-3,TGCAGTGCTAGTAATCCCGGACAGTACACAGATACGCAGTATTTT,CSASNPGQYTDTQYF
TRBV20-1,TRBD2,.,TRBJ2-2,TGCAGTGCCCAGAGCCCCCCAGGGAGGGCGGCCGGGGAGCTGTTTTTT,CSAQSPPGRAAGELFF
TRBV6-1,.,medium-sized,TRBJ2-1,TGTGCCAGCAGTTCACTAGTATACAATGAGCAGTTCTTC,CASSSLVYNEQFF
TRBV6-2/TRBV6-3,TRBD2,.,TRBJ2-1,TGTGCCAGCAGTTACTCCGGGAGGGGCAATGAGCAGTTCTTT,CASSYSGRGNEQFF
TRBV7-8,.,medium-sized,TRBJ2-1,TGTGCCAGCAGCTCCAGAGGGGGGGGTGAGCAGTTCTTC,CASSSRGGGEQFF
TRBV20-1,.,.,TRBJ1-1,TGCAGTGCTTGTCGTACCGGGGCCGGGGCTGAAGCTTTCTTT,CSACRTGAGAEAFF
TRBV11-2,.,many,TRBJ2-6,TGTGCCAGCAGCGCGGTCGGCGCTGGGGCCAACGTCCTGACTTTC,CASSAVGAGANVLTF
TRBV28,TRBD2,few,TRBJ2-7,TGTGCCAGCAGTTTATTCCTAGCGGGAGGGTACCCCTACGAGCAGTACTTC,CASSLFLAGGYPYEQYF
TRBV5-1,.,many,TRBJ2-2,TGCGCCAGCAGCTTGCAGCCCCTACAGATCACCGGGGAGCTGTTTTTT,CASSLQPLQITGELFF
TRBV28,TRBD1,.,TRBJ1-1,TGTGCCGGCAGTTTATTAGGGGGCGGTAACACTGAAGCTTTCTTT,CAGSLLGGGNTEAFF
TRBV6-2/TRBV6-3,.,once,TRBJ1-1,TGTGCCAGCAGTCTTGAAATAGGCTGGGGAGAAGCCTTCTTT,CASSLEIGWGEAFF
TRBV20-1,.,large,TRBJ2-1,TGCAGTGCTAGAGAGAGAGCACGCTCCTACAATGAGCAGTTCTTC,CSARERARSYNEQFF
TRBV30,.,.,TRBJ1-1,TGTGCCTGGAGTGCACTGGATCTTCAGGCTGAAGCTTTCTTT,CAWSALDLQAEAFF
TRBV6-8,.,.,TRBJ1-2,TGTGCCAGCAGTTCCGGTGGAAGGGACTATGACTGCACCTTC,CASSSGGRDYDCTF
TRBV6-6,.,.,TRBJ2-5,TGTGCCAGCAGCTACCAGAGACAAGGAATGAGAGAGACCCAGAACTTC,CASSYQRQGMRETQNF
TRBV3-1,.,.,TRBJ2-7,TGTGCCAGCAGCCAACAAGACTACGAGCAGTGCTTC,CASSQQDYEQCF
TRBV5-4,.,many,TRBJ1-2,TGTGCCAGCAGCGGGGGGAGGATCTCCTATGGCTACACCTTC,CASSGGRISYGYTF
TRBV29-1,.,medium-sized,TRBJ2-3,TGCAGCGGACTGGGGGTCGATACGCAGTATTTT,CSGLGVDTQYF